The present TCR beta chain was sequenced within a study of T cells in Graves' hyperthyroidism and ophthalmopathy. This clonotype was observed a handful of times. Its cognate antigen is unknown. Each diagnosis drew on symptoms, thyroxine, TRAb, thyroid ultrasound and orbital computed tomography findings. Study findings and constraints: Peripheral blood also featured most of the thyroid clonotypes expanded above 0.001.

The V gene's germline CDR1 is MNHEY and CDR2 SMNVEV (reference sequence). V shed 4 bases and J shed 5 bases, with 11 bases lying between them. The CDR3 consists of 13 residues. TCR beta CDR3 sequences were amplified from RNA transcripts. First-round RT-PCR with HTBI primers amplified the TCR CDR3 region. TCRdb re-derived calls from the multiplex PCR reads in MiXCR, one entry per CDR3 protein. The sample yields around 360,000 distinct CDR3 sequences, 13% to 15% seen once. Input material: blood. The receptor was isolated from a woman in her sixties or seventies with Graves' ophthalmopathy. The chain uses TRBV27 and TRBJ2-5, with D possibly being TRBD2 (5 bases). The CDR3 here is CASSYTGSETQYF. The CDR3 DNA is TGTGCCAGCAGTTACACGGGGTCGGAGACCCAGTACTTC.